This is a list of T cell receptor beta chains from one sample in a study of blood T cell repertoires in COVID-19. Profiled with immunoSEQ multiplex PCR; TCRdb holds only in-frame clones, not every one. Found here are 150,000 to 200,000 clones, approximately 84% of them singletons; the top ten hold about 20%. Sequenced input: peripheral blood. The receptors shown here come from a woman older than 75 with acute or convalescent COVID-19. Each CDR3 is given with its conserved first and last residue. The D gene is left open where the match is weak. For some rows the clone size is stated as once, few or many, or as a class when expanded; others skip it.

abundance	v_gene	j_gene	d_gene	CDR3nt	CDR3aa
-	TRBV5-1	TRBJ1-1	-	TGCGCCAGCAGCCCGGGGGGGCCTAATGAAGCTTTCTTT	CASSPGGPNEAFF
-	TRBV30	TRBJ1-2	-	TGTGCCTGGAGAAAGGGGATCCGCCGGTTATGGACCTTC	CAWRKGIRRLWTF
-	TRBV20-1	TRBJ2-7	TRBD1	TGCAGTGCCGTCGACAGGGGCGAGCAGTACTTC	CSAVDRGEQYF
few	TRBV18	TRBJ2-5	TRBD2	TGTGCCAGCTCCGGGGGGGTAGCAGCAGAGACCCAGTACTTC	CASSGGVAAETQYF
-	TRBV19	TRBJ1-2	TRBD1	TGTGCCAGTAACCCGGGACAGGGGGGCTATGGCTACACCTTC	CASNPGQGGYGYTF
-	TRBV7-9	TRBJ2-2	TRBD1	TGTGCCAGCAGCCCACAGGGGACCGGGGAGCTGTTTTTT	CASSPQGTGELFF
-	TRBV10-3	TRBJ2-7	-	TGTGCCATCAGTGAGTCTAAGGGGTACTCCTACGAGCAGTACTTC	CAISESKGYSYEQYF
-	TRBV4-3	TRBJ2-7	-	TGCGCCAGCAGCCAATTTTCAGAGGGGGGGGAGCAGTACTTC	CASSQFSEGGEQYF
-	TRBV20-1	TRBJ2-5	TRBD1	TGCAGTGCTAGTCGAGGGACAGGGGGCCAAGAGACCCAGTACTTC	CSASRGTGGQETQYF
-	TRBV7-2	TRBJ2-2	TRBD2	TGTGCCAGCAGCCCAGACCGACTAGCGGGAGTGGTAACCGGGGAGCTGTTTTTT	CASSPDRLAGVVTGELFF
-	TRBV5-6	TRBJ2-7	TRBD2	TGTGCCAGCAGCTTGGCCTCTAGCGGGAGGGACTACGAGCAGTACTTC	CASSLASSGRDYEQYF
-	TRBV21-1	TRBJ2-1	-	TGTGCCAGCAGCGAAAGGGACAGGGGGAGAAATGAGCAGTTCTTC	CASSERDRGRNEQFF
-	TRBV20-1	TRBJ2-3	TRBD2	TGCAGTGCTAGTCTGCCTAGCGGGCTCACAGATACGCAGTATTTT	CSASLPSGLTDTQYF
-	TRBV6-1	TRBJ2-3	TRBD2	TGTGCCAGCAGTGAGGGACTATTCCCTCCATCGCAGTATTTT	CASSEGLFPPSQYF
-	TRBV6-6	TRBJ2-3	TRBD2	TGTGCCAGCAGCCGTAGCGGGAGCACAGATACGCAGTATTTT	CASSRSGSTDTQYF
-	TRBV10-3	TRBJ2-1	-	TGTGCCATCAGTGAGTCGAAAGGTGTGGGGAGGCACAATGAGCAGTTCTTC	CAISESKGVGRHNEQFF
-	TRBV5-4	TRBJ1-1	-	TGTGCCAGCAGCTTCGGGACACCCAACACTGAAGCTTTCTTT	CASSFGTPNTEAFF
-	TRBV7-9	TRBJ2-3	-	TGTGCCAGCACCACGAATAGGGGGACGGCAGATACGCAGTATTTT	CASTTNRGTADTQYF
-	TRBV10-1	TRBJ2-1	TRBD1	TGCGCCAGCAGTGAATATGGTACAGGGGGGTTAAATGAGCAGTTCTTC	CASSEYGTGGLNEQFF
-	TRBV9	TRBJ2-7	TRBD2	TGTGCCAGCAGCCCAAGTCTAGCGGCATACCACGAGCAGTACTTC	CASSPSLAAYHEQYF
-	TRBV18	TRBJ1-6	-	TGTGCCAGCTCACCACTGTCGACACTTCCACCCCTCCACTTT	CASSPLSTLPPLHF
few	TRBV24-1	TRBJ2-3	TRBD1	TGTGCCACCAGTGATTCCGGGACAGGGAGAGGCACAGATACGCAGTATTTT	CATSDSGTGRGTDTQYF
-	TRBV5-1	TRBJ1-1	-	TGCGCCAGCAGCTTGCGGGGGATGAACACTGAAGCTTTCTTT	CASSLRGMNTEAFF
-	TRBV3-1/TRBV3-2	TRBJ2-5	TRBD2	TGTGCCAGCAGCCTTGGCCCGGGACTAGCGGTTCAAGAGACCCAGTACTTC	CASSLGPGLAVQETQYF
-	TRBV20-1	TRBJ2-5	TRBD2	TGCAGTGCTAGTAGTCTAGCGGGAGTAGGGCAAGAGACCCAGTACTTC	CSASSLAGVGQETQYF
once	TRBV28	TRBJ1-2	-	TGTGCCAGCAGTCCCCTAGGGGTCCACGCTGGCTACACCTTC	CASSPLGVHAGYTF
-	TRBV18	TRBJ2-1	-	TGTGCCAGCTCACTTAAGAGTAACAATGAGCAGTTCTTC	CASSLKSNNEQFF
-	TRBV7-9	TRBJ1-2	-	TGTGCCAGCAGCTTAATCCGGGGGGATGGCTACACCTTC	CASSLIRGDGYTF
-	TRBV5-6	TRBJ2-3	TRBD1	TGTGCCAGCAGCTTAGGGACAGGGAAAACAGATACGCAGTATTTT	CASSLGTGKTDTQYF
-	TRBV11-2	TRBJ2-5	TRBD1	TGTGCCAGCAGCACCCGGGACAGGGGACCAGAGACCCAGTACTTC	CASSTRDRGPETQYF
-	TRBV2	TRBJ2-7	-	TGTGCCAGCAGACAGGAGACCTACGAGCAGTACTTC	CASRQETYEQYF
-	TRBV29-1	TRBJ2-1	TRBD1	TGCAGCGTTGTAGACAGGGACTACAATGAGCAGTTCTTC	CSVVDRDYNEQFF
-	TRBV18	TRBJ1-5	-	TGTGCCAGCTCCCTGACGGGACTATACAATCAGCCCCAGCATTTT	CASSLTGLYNQPQHF
-	TRBV5-1	TRBJ2-2	-	TGCGCCAGCAGCGCCGGGACATCGAACACCGGGGAGCTGTTTTTT	CASSAGTSNTGELFF
-	TRBV5-1	TRBJ2-7	TRBD2	TGCGCCAGCAGCTTGGGACTAGCGTTATCCTACGAGCAGTACTTC	CASSLGLALSYEQYF
-	TRBV27	TRBJ2-3	TRBD2	TGTGCCAGCAGTGAACTAGCGGGAGGGCAGGTATCAGATACGCAGTATTTT	CASSELAGGQVSDTQYF
few	TRBV9	TRBJ2-1	-	TGTGCCAGCAGCGTAGGCCACAGCGGAAATGAGCAGTTCTTC	CASSVGHSGNEQFF
-	TRBV7-8	TRBJ1-1	TRBD1	TGTGCCAGCAGCTTTGACAGGGACACTGAAGCTTTCTTT	CASSFDRDTEAFF
-	TRBV30	TRBJ1-3	-	TGTGCCTGGGGCCAGAAGGGGGCTGGAAACACCATATATTTT	CAWGQKGAGNTIYF
-	TRBV7-8	TRBJ1-3	-	TGTGCCAGCAGCTTTAGGAAAGGGGCTGGAAACACCATATATTTT	CASSFRKGAGNTIYF
-	TRBV3-1/TRBV3-2	TRBJ1-2	-	TGTGCCAGCAGCCAAGTGCGCGGCGCAAACTATGGCTACACCTTC	CASSQVRGANYGYTF
-	TRBV5-1	TRBJ2-4	TRBD2	TGCGCCAGCAGAAGAGCGGGAGGGCCATCTGGCAAAAACATTCAGTACTTC	CASRRAGGPSGKNIQYF
-	TRBV10-2	TRBJ2-4	TRBD2	TGCGCCAGCAGTGGGAAAGTCGAACACGGGGGGGCCCCGGCCAAAAACATTCAGTACTTC	CASSGKVEHGGAPAKNIQYF
-	TRBV18	TRBJ1-1	-	TGTGCCAGCTCACGGGCTATAACAAATGAAGCTTTCTTT	CASSRAITNEAFF
-	TRBV21-1	TRBJ2-6	-	TGTGCCAGCAGCAAATCCTCCCGGAGGCTCCAGACGGGGGGGGCCAACGTCCTGACTTTC	CASSKSSRRLQTGGANVLTF